The T cell receptor (beta chain) described here comes from a study of cytomegalovirus exposure and HLA in healthy donors. Primers for the PCR totalled 60 Vbeta and 13 Jbeta. Produced via immunoSEQ multiplex PCR; TCRdb's table is partial and in-frame only. The sample table includes about 170,000 clones. V lost 0 bases and J lost 2, with 5 bases in between. CDR3 length: 14 amino acids. Germline CDR1 ENHRY, CDR2 SYGVKD. The receptor comes from a woman between 18 and 30 years old in good health and CMV-seropositive. This rearrangement joins TRBV10-3 to TRBJ1-5; D not certain. Sequencing was done on a sample of PBMCs. This CDR3 is CAISESTGNQPQHF. CDR3 nucleotide sequence: TGTGCCATCAGTGAGTCAACAGGCAATCAGCCCCAGCATTTT.